This T cell receptor (beta chain) was retrieved from a study of blood T cell repertoires in COVID-19. Study details: Nucleic acid was either cDNA or gDNA, and it came from T cells, B-cell-depleted T cells, or PBMCs.

How the authors handled the data: Reference gene primer amplification yielded estimated nucleated cell counts. Sequenced by immunoSEQ multiplex PCR; TCRdb stores in-frame clones only, minus some. V and J calls and clone size come straight from that table; D and trimming were deduced from the DNA. The profile covers approximately 170,000 clones, with approximately 85% appearing a single time and approximately 1.3% taken by the ten largest. The V end lost 0 bases, the J end lost 4 bases, and 16 bases lay between the germline ends. Germline V gene data show CDR1 as SGHRS and CDR2 as YFSETQ. The CDR3 has 16 residues.

The rearrangement links TRBV5-1 to TRBJ2-5; maybe TRBD1 (6 bases). Sequenced material: peripheral blood. The clonotype comes from a man aged 55-75 years who had recovered from COVID-19. The CDR3 loop is CASSLALQGSGETQYF. CDR3 nucleotide sequence: TGCGCCAGCAGCTTGGCCTTACAGGGCAGCGGAGAGACCCAGTACTTC.